The next 10 T cell receptor beta chains were all read from a single sample in a study of long-term antiretroviral therapy in people with HIV. An immunoSEQ assay, version v3.0, was performed at survey level. Some clones are missing from TCRdb's copy, which holds only in-frame ones; the method was immunoSEQ multiplex PCR. The data show about 5,600 clones, just under 80% seen once. This specimen consisted of unsorted PBMCs, obtained 1.8 years before starting antiretroviral therapy. The origin of the receptors is a middle-aged man with HIV.

This clone came up a few times. This chain connects TRBV9 to TRBJ2-1, with TRBD2 identical over 10 bases. This CDR3 is 16 amino acids long. With V trimmed by 3 bases and J by 3 bases, 6 bases remained unmatched. Germline-derived CDR1 and CDR2 are SGDLS and YYNGEE. The CDR3 region has the DNA TGTGCCAGCAGCGCAAGGACTAGCGGAGGCTACAATGAGCAGTTCTTC. Translation: CASSARTSGGYNEQFF.

V usage is TRBV11-1 and J usage is TRBJ1-5; no clear D. CDR3 length: 14 residues. Trimming cost V 5 bases and J 5 bases, with 13 bases left between them. Germline V gene lookup returns CDR1 SGHAT and CDR2 FQDESV (reference sequence). The CDR3 DNA is TGTGCCAGCAGCGAAGGCTTCAGAGATCAGCCCCAGCATTTT. Encoded protein: CASSEGFRDQPQHF.

V gene TRBV6-6 combines with J gene TRBJ2-3; 7 bases are a match to TRBD1. Germline V gene sequence: CDR1 MNHNY, CDR2 SVGAGI (reference sequence). The CDR3 runs to 15 residues. J gave up 2 bases and V 7 bases, and 9 bases lay outside the gene matches. Here the CDR3 reads CASIQRRGFTDTQYF. In DNA form, the CDR3 reads TGTGCCAGCATCCAACGCAGGGGGTTCACAGATACGCAGTATTTT.

This chain connects TRBV19 to TRBJ2-7; the D gene is possibly TRBD2 (5 bases). CDR3 length: 12 residues. V was pared by 9 bases and J by 3 bases, with 12 bases between. CDR1 LNHDA and CDR2 SQIVND come from the germline V gene (reference sequence). This CDR3 is CASGPGIYEQYF. CDR3 nucleotides: TGTGCCAGCGGGCCGGGGATCTACGAGCAGTACTTC.

The chain joins TRBV10-3 to TRBJ2-3; 8 bases line up with TRBD2. V gave up 8 bases and J gave up 3 bases; unmatched junction bases: 7. The CDR3 is made up of 14 amino acids. Germline V gives CDR1 ENHRY, CDR2 SYGVKD. CDR3 sequence reads: CAIGGGRGTDTQYF. The CDR3 region has the DNA TGTGCCATCGGCGGGGGGCGCGGAACAGATACGCAGTATTTT.

This chain uses TRBV15 with TRBJ2-7; weak D call: TRBD2 (5 bases). The V and J ends lost 3 bases and 4 bases respectively, with 13 bases between them. CDR1 LNHNV and CDR2 YYDKDF come from the germline V gene (reference sequence). CDR3 length: 14 amino acids. CDR3 amino acids: CATSSLLGNYEQYF. The CDR3 nucleotides read TGTGCCACCAGCAGCCTACTAGGAAATTACGAGCAGTACTTC.

This clone is hyperexpanded (1% or more) within its sample. This chain connects TRBV5-1 to TRBJ1-4; maybe TRBD1 (5 bases). The CDR3 sequence is 15 residues long. Trimming stripped 2 bases from V and 7 bases from J, with 15 bases between. The V gene's germline CDR1 is SGHRS and CDR2 YFSETQ. The chain's CDR3 is CASSFEGLKGEKLFF. CDR3 nucleotides: TGCGCCAGCAGCTTCGAGGGGTTAAAGGGTGAAAAACTGTTTTTT.

The rearrangement links TRBV10-2 to TRBJ1-1; D gene unclear. Trimming removed 2 bases at V and 0 bases at J, with 13 bases between. The CDR3 contains 16 residues. Germline V lookup: CDR1 WSHSY, CDR2 SAAADI. CDR3 sequence (DNA): TGCGCCAGCAGTGAGGCCTTACGGTGGATGAACACTGAAGCTTTCTTT. Protein: CASSEALRWMNTEAFF.

The chain employs TRBV6-1 and TRBJ2-1; 7 bases are a match to TRBD2. Germline V gives CDR1 MNHNS, CDR2 SASEGT. The CDR3 runs 19 residues. J lost 0 bases, V lost 4 bases, and 15 bases had no gene match. The DNA of the CDR3 is TGTGCCAGCAGTGCGCCGGAGCTAGCGGTTATTAGCTCCTACAATGAGCAGTTCTTC. It codes for CASSAPELAVISSYNEQFF.

The chain is built from TRBV5-1 and TRBJ2-7; 10 nucleotides agree with TRBD2. The CDR3 runs to 16 residues. Looked up from germline, CDR1 is SGHRS and CDR2 is YFSETQ. The trim removed 5 bases at V and 3 bases at J, leaving 11 bases unmatched. Written as DNA, the CDR3 is TGCGCCAGCAGGGAAGCGTTAGCGGGAGGACTCTACGAGCAGTACTTC. Protein sequence: CASREALAGGLYEQYF.